The clone carrying this T cell receptor beta chain was detected a few times. The antigen remains undetermined. Sequencing ends 3 residues short of the CDR3 end; the germline J gene provides the rest. Measured with immunoSEQ multiplex PCR; TCRdb has only the in-frame clones, and not every one. This sample carries about 15,000 clones, none of them present only once. This entry comes from a study of T cell clonality in common variable immunodeficiency. CVID meant reduced serum IgG, IgA and/or IgM plus specific antibody deficiency. All CVID subjects were on immunoglobulin replacement for at least one year. Blood came from CVID subjects not ill and not taking immunomodulatory or immunosuppressive medication. CDR3 length: 15 residues. Germline values: CDR1 LNHDA, CDR2 SQIVND (reference sequence). Unmatched junction bases numbered 8, after V lost 5 bases and J lost 2 bases. General observations from the study: Common variable immunodeficiency TCR beta sequences reportedly had fewer deletions and N-nucleotide insertions. Compared with healthy controls, CVID subjects showed increased TCRbeta clonality, mostly in about a third.

The receptor comes from a human donor with common variable immunodeficiency. The sample consisted of peripheral blood mononuclear cells. V and J are TRBV19 and TRBJ2-7; 8 bases fit TRBD1. CDR3 DNA, as far as it was read: TGTGCCAGTAGTGAGACCGGGACAGGTCCCTACGAG. Residues: CASSETGTGPYE. The entire CDR3 protein is CASSETGTGPYEQYF.